These T cell receptor beta chains were read from a single sample in a study of Ad26.COV2.S vaccination and SARS-CoV-2 variants. Method: immunoSEQ multiplex PCR; TCRdb's copy keeps in-frame clones and lacks some. This table holds 400,000 to 450,000 clones, around 90% found once. The sample consisted of peripheral blood, taken in a trial of Ad26.COV2.S vaccine versus placebo. Every receptor here comes from a person aged 18-65 years who received the Ad26.COV2.S COVID-19 vaccine or a placebo. CDR3s include the opening cysteine and the closing phenylalanine or tryptophan. D genes are given only for firm matches. The listing skips clone size in some rows; elsewhere it reads once, few, many or a size class.

v_gene: TRBV27
abundance: NA
j_gene: TRBJ2-3
d_gene: TRBD2
CDR3aa: CASSLPGLATNTYTQYF
CDR3nt: TGTGCCAGCAGTCTACCGGGACTAGCGACAAACACATATACGCAGTATTTT

v_gene: TRBV11-3
abundance: once
j_gene: TRBJ2-2
d_gene: NA
CDR3aa: CASSLGLGATGELFF
CDR3nt: TGTGCCAGCAGCTTAGGTCTGGGGGCAACCGGGGAGCTGTTTTTT

v_gene: TRBV30
abundance: NA
j_gene: TRBJ1-2
d_gene: NA
CDR3aa: CAWNQMGVGTF
CDR3nt: TGTGCCTGGAACCAGATGGGGGTGGGCACCTTC

v_gene: TRBV4-3
abundance: NA
j_gene: TRBJ2-7
d_gene: NA
CDR3aa: CASSQDRRTSYEQYF
CDR3nt: TGCGCCAGCAGCCAAGATCGGCGCACCTCCTACGAGCAGTACTTC

v_gene: TRBV6-1
abundance: NA
j_gene: TRBJ1-5
d_gene: NA
CDR3aa: CASSDPGSNQPQHF
CDR3nt: TGTGCCAGCAGTGACCCAGGGAGCAATCAGCCCCAGCATTTT

v_gene: TRBV25-1
abundance: NA
j_gene: TRBJ1-5
d_gene: NA
CDR3aa: CASSEGAGANQPQHF
CDR3nt: TGTGCCAGCAGTGAGGGGGCGGGGGCAAATCAGCCCCAGCATTTT

v_gene: TRBV28
abundance: NA
j_gene: TRBJ2-1
d_gene: NA
CDR3aa: CASSLRSHGNEQFF
CDR3nt: TGTGCCAGCAGTTTAAGGTCCCACGGGAATGAGCAGTTCTTC

v_gene: TRBV9
abundance: NA
j_gene: TRBJ2-3
d_gene: TRBD2
CDR3aa: CASSVDLAGGASTDTQYF
CDR3nt: TGTGCCAGCAGCGTAGATTTGGCGGGAGGGGCTAGCACAGATACGCAGTATTTT

v_gene: TRBV2
abundance: NA
j_gene: TRBJ1-5
d_gene: NA
CDR3aa: CASSYQTGTYNQPQHF
CDR3nt: TGTGCCAGCAGTTACCAAACCGGGACCTACAATCAGCCCCAGCATTTT

v_gene: TRBV10-3
abundance: NA
j_gene: TRBJ2-1
d_gene: NA
CDR3aa: CAITPDSYNEQFF
CDR3nt: TGTGCCATCACCCCGGACAGCTACAATGAGCAGTTCTTC

v_gene: TRBV24-1
abundance: NA
j_gene: TRBJ1-5
d_gene: NA
CDR3aa: CATSDFLGRGQPQHF
CDR3nt: TGTGCCACCAGTGATTTCCTAGGGCGCGGGCAGCCCCAGCATTTT

v_gene: TRBV18
abundance: once
j_gene: TRBJ2-6
d_gene: NA
CDR3aa: CASSPSPSGANVLTF
CDR3nt: TGTGCCAGCTCACCGTCCCCCTCCGGGGCCAACGTCCTGACTTTC

v_gene: TRBV27
abundance: NA
j_gene: TRBJ1-6
d_gene: NA
CDR3aa: CASSPAPNSPLHF
CDR3nt: TGTGCCAGCAGTCCCGCCCCTAATTCACCCCTCCACTTT

v_gene: TRBV11-3
abundance: NA
j_gene: TRBJ2-5
d_gene: TRBD1
CDR3aa: CASSPGTGVSGETQYF
CDR3nt: TGTGCCAGCAGCCCCGGGACAGGGGTAAGCGGAGAGACCCAGTACTTC

v_gene: TRBV19
abundance: NA
j_gene: TRBJ2-4
d_gene: TRBD1
CDR3aa: CASSITGTGKNIQYF
CDR3nt: TGTGCCAGTAGTATCACCGGGACAGGGAAAAACATTCAGTACTTC

v_gene: TRBV6-1
abundance: NA
j_gene: TRBJ1-1
d_gene: TRBD1
CDR3aa: CASSELTGGTEAFF
CDR3nt: TGTGCCAGCAGTGAATTGACAGGGGGGACTGAAGCTTTCTTT

v_gene: TRBV4-1
abundance: NA
j_gene: TRBJ1-1
d_gene: NA
CDR3aa: CASSQARGYTEAFF
CDR3nt: TGCGCCAGCAGCCAAGCACGGGGGTACACTGAAGCTTTCTTT

v_gene: TRBV4-2
abundance: NA
j_gene: TRBJ1-2
d_gene: NA
CDR3aa: CASSQGSGYTF
CDR3nt: TGTGCCAGCAGCCAAGGCTCGGGCTACACCTTC

v_gene: TRBV7-9
abundance: NA
j_gene: TRBJ2-1
d_gene: NA
CDR3aa: CASSLDGLGGGEQFF
CDR3nt: TGTGCCAGCAGCTTAGATGGATTAGGGGGTGGTGAGCAGTTCTTC

v_gene: TRBV7-9
abundance: NA
j_gene: TRBJ2-7
d_gene: NA
CDR3aa: CASSLDPSYEQYF
CDR3nt: TGTGCCAGCAGCTTAGATCCGTCCTACGAGCAGTACTTC

v_gene: TRBV18
abundance: NA
j_gene: TRBJ1-3
d_gene: NA
CDR3aa: CASSPRVLTSGNTIYF
CDR3nt: TGTGCCAGCTCACCACGCGTTTTAACTTCTGGAAACACCATATATTTT

v_gene: TRBV2
abundance: NA
j_gene: TRBJ2-7
d_gene: TRBD2
CDR3aa: CASSDGLAGVFSYEQYF
CDR3nt: TGTGCCAGCAGTGACGGGCTAGCGGGAGTCTTCTCCTACGAGCAGTACTTC

v_gene: TRBV4-3
abundance: NA
j_gene: TRBJ2-2
d_gene: TRBD2
CDR3aa: CASSQDKSGRRTGELFF
CDR3nt: TGCGCCAGCAGCCAAGATAAGAGCGGGAGAAGAACCGGGGAGCTGTTTTTT

v_gene: TRBV7-7
abundance: once
j_gene: TRBJ2-3
d_gene: NA
CDR3aa: CASSLGTGSTDTQYF
CDR3nt: TGTGCTAGCAGCTTAGGGACTGGTAGCACAGATACGCAGTATTTT

v_gene: TRBV20-1
abundance: NA
j_gene: TRBJ2-5
d_gene: NA
CDR3aa: CSAAKKETQYF
CDR3nt: TGCAGTGCTGCTAAAAAAGAGACCCAGTACTTC

v_gene: TRBV7-3
abundance: NA
j_gene: TRBJ2-5
d_gene: NA
CDR3aa: CASSRGWTAQETQYF
CDR3nt: TGTGCCAGCAGCCGCGGTTGGACGGCTCAAGAGACCCAGTACTTC

v_gene: TRBV14
abundance: NA
j_gene: TRBJ1-6
d_gene: NA
CDR3aa: CASSQSLQANSPLHF
CDR3nt: TGTGCCAGCAGCCAAAGTCTCCAGGCCAATTCACCCCTCCACTTT

v_gene: TRBV30
abundance: NA
j_gene: TRBJ1-1
d_gene: TRBD1
CDR3aa: CAWSVLRGQRNTEAFF
CDR3nt: TGTGCCTGGAGTGTTTTAAGGGGGCAGAGGAACACTGAAGCTTTCTTT

v_gene: TRBV7-9
abundance: NA
j_gene: TRBJ2-1
d_gene: TRBD2
CDR3aa: CASSFLAGSYNEQFF
CDR3nt: TGTGCCAGCAGCTTTCTAGCGGGAAGTTACAATGAGCAGTTCTTC

v_gene: TRBV6-5
abundance: NA
j_gene: TRBJ1-2
d_gene: NA
CDR3aa: CASSYTSDSSYGYTF
CDR3nt: TGTGCCAGCAGTTACACCTCTGACAGTTCCTATGGCTACACCTTC

v_gene: TRBV19
abundance: NA
j_gene: TRBJ2-1
d_gene: NA
CDR3aa: CASRNSWADEQFF
CDR3nt: TGTGCCAGTAGAAATTCGTGGGCGGATGAGCAGTTCTTC

v_gene: TRBV10-1
abundance: NA
j_gene: TRBJ2-7
d_gene: NA
CDR3aa: CASSGNSYEQYF
CDR3nt: TGCGCCAGCAGCGGCAACTCCTACGAGCAGTACTTC

v_gene: TRBV11-1
abundance: NA
j_gene: TRBJ2-1
d_gene: NA
CDR3aa: CASSGDASSYNEQFF
CDR3nt: TGTGCCAGCAGCGGGGACGCCAGCTCCTACAATGAGCAGTTCTTC

v_gene: TRBV9
abundance: NA
j_gene: TRBJ1-1
d_gene: NA
CDR3aa: CASSATFNTEAFF
CDR3nt: TGTGCCAGCAGCGCTACTTTCAACACTGAAGCTTTCTTT

v_gene: TRBV6-5
abundance: NA
j_gene: TRBJ2-1
d_gene: TRBD2
CDR3aa: CASTWGLAGENEQFF
CDR3nt: TGTGCCAGCACTTGGGGACTAGCGGGTGAGAATGAGCAGTTCTTC

v_gene: TRBV7-9
abundance: few
j_gene: TRBJ2-3
d_gene: TRBD2
CDR3aa: CASSFRAGDLIWGTDTQYF
CDR3nt: TGTGCCAGCAGCTTTCGAGCGGGAGATTTAATTTGGGGCACAGATACGCAGTATTTT